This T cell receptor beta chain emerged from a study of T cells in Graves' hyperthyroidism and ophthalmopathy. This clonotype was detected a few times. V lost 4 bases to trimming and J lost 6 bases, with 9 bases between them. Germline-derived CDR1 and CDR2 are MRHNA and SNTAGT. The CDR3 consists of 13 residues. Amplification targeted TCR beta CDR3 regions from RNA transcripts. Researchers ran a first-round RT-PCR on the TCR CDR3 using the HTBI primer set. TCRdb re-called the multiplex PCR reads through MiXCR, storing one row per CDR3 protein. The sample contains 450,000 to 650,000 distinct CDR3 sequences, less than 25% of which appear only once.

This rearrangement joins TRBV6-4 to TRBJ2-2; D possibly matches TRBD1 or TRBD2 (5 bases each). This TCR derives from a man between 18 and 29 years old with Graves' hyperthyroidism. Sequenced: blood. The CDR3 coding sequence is TGTGCCAGCAGTGGAGGGGCGGCCGGGGAGCTGTTTTTT. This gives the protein CASSGGAAGELFF.